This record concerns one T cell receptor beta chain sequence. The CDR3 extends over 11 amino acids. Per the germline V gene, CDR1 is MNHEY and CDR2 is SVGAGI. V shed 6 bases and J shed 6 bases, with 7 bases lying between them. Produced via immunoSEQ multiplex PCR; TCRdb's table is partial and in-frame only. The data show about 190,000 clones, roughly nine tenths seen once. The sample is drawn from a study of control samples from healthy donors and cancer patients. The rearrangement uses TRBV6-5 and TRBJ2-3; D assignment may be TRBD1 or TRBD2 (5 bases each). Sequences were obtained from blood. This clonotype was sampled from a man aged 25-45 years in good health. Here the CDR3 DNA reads TGTGCCAGCAGCGAGGGGGATACGCAGTATTTT. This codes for CASSEGDTQYF.